One sample yielded the 4 T cell receptor beta chains listed below, sequenced in a study of blood T cell repertoires in COVID-19. The method was immunoSEQ multiplex PCR; TCRdb's version includes in-frame clones alone and lacks a portion of them. Of 90,000 to 150,000 clones listed, roughly three quarters are singletons. Sequencing was performed on peripheral blood. All receptors come from a human donor in a cohort sampled during active COVID-19.

The chain links TRBV18 to TRBJ2-3; 11 positions agree with TRBD2. The V gene's germline CDR1 is KGHSH and CDR2 LQKENI. The V and J ends lost 3 bases and 2 bases, in that order; junction bases with no gene match: 4. The CDR3 has 16 residues. CDR3 loop: CASSPLAGGTTDTQYF. In DNA form, the CDR3 reads TGTGCCAGCTCACCGCTAGCGGGAGGAACCACAGATACGCAGTATTTT. The full variable domain, its missing parts supplied by reference TRBV18 and TRBJ2-3, is NAGVMQNPRHLVRRRGQEARLRCSPMKGHSHVYWYRQLPEEGLKFMVYLQKENIIDESGMPKERFSAEFPKEGPSILRIQQVVRGDSAAYFCASSPLAGGTTDTQYFGPGTRLTVL.

The chain links TRBV7-3 to TRBJ2-5, with 14 bases aligning to TRBD2. The V gene's germline CDR1 is SGHTA and CDR2 FQGTGA. CDR3 length: 14 amino acids. V shed 4 bases, J shed 7 bases, and the junction held 2 bases outside the gene matches. CDR3 coding DNA: TGTGCCAGCAGCTCAGGACTAGCGGGGGGGACCCAGTACTTC. It yields the protein CASSSGLAGGTQYF. The variable domain in full, with the rest retrieved from reference TRBV7-3 and TRBJ2-5, is GAGVSQTPSNKVTEKGKYVELRCDPISGHTALYWYRQSLGQGPEFLIYFQGTGAADDSGLPNDRFFAVRPEGSVSTLKIQRTERGDSAVYLCASSSGLAGGTQYFGPGTRLLVL.

This clone showed up just once. This chain links TRBV6-5 with TRBJ1-1, with 7 bases that match TRBD1. The J segment lost 7 bases and the V segment lost 9 bases, leaving 11 bases of the junction unmatched. CDR1 and CDR2 from the germline V gene are MNHEY and SVGAGI. The CDR3 has 13 residues. The chain's CDR3 is CASPLQGSSEAFF. CDR3 coding DNA: TGTGCCAGTCCTTTACAGGGGAGTAGTGAAGCTTTCTTT.

The chain uses TRBV6-6 and TRBJ2-5, with TRBD2 matching over 9 bases. There are 14 residues in the CDR3. V trimming: 7 bases; J trimming: 4 bases; junction bases outside the gene matches: 7. The germline CDR1 and CDR2 sequences are MNHNY and SVGAGI (reference sequence). The CDR3 loop is CASNAGGPGETQYF. CDR3 nucleotides: TGTGCCAGCAACGCGGGAGGGCCAGGAGAGACCCAGTACTTC.